The entry that follows covers one T cell receptor beta chain sequence. The target antigen is unknown. These data belong to a study of monozygotic twins with inflammatory bowel disease. The CDR3 consists of 13 residues. Germline V lookup: CDR1 GTSNPN, CDR2 SVGIG (reference sequence). The study, taken as a whole, reports: Healthy co-twins, by inverse Simpson, had higher TCRbeta diversity than their siblings with IBD. Compared with healthy twins, IBD patients shared fewer clonotypes with others, especially with disease activity.

Each CDR3 protein gets one entry in TCRdb, which reprocessed the 5' RACE reads and gives no DNA. The table gives 300,000 to 400,000 distinct CDR3 sequences; the top ten clones make up approximately 2.4% of it. One blood sample of around 2.5 ml was taken from each donor. The authors isolated total RNA from whole blood without sorting T cells. The source is a human donor with ulcerative colitis or Crohn's disease, or a healthy co-twin of an affected twin (not recorded which). What was sequenced was blood. The J gene is TRBJ2-7, the V gene TRBV30. The CDR3 loop reads CAWSEDPRNEQYF.